This paragraph reports one T cell receptor (beta chain). Sequencing used immunoSEQ multiplex PCR; TCRdb keeps in-frame clones, though not all of them. The repertoire consists of 100,000 or so clones, with under 70% occurring once and the leading ten covering roughly a quarter. This sample is part of a study of shared clonotypes between healthy human individuals. CD8 memory merged CD45RO+ with CCR7-negative CD45RA+ TemRA cells. The CDR3 covers 16 residues. Germline V lookup: CDR1 LGHNT, CDR2 FRNRAP. Unmatched junction bases numbered 6, after V lost 3 bases and J lost 9 bases. This TCR was recovered from a woman aged 25 to 39 in good health. The sequencing input was memory CD8+ T cells sorted from blood. Subset specified: CD45RO+ cells pooled with CCR7-negative TemRA cells. The chain employs TRBV12-5 and TRBJ2-4; 15 nucleotides agree with TRBD2. The CDR3 spells CASGFRTSGREGIQYF. CDR3 nucleotides: TGTGCTAGTGGTTTCCGGACTAGCGGGAGGGAGGGCATTCAGTACTTC. The full variable domain, in which reference TRBV12-5 and TRBJ2-4 provide the parts outside the CDR3, is DARVTQTPRHKVTEMGQEVTMRCQPILGHNTVFWYRQTMMQGLELLAYFRNRAPLDDSGMPKDRFSAEMPDATLATLKIQPSEPRDSAVYFCASGFRTSGREGIQYFGAGTRLSVL.